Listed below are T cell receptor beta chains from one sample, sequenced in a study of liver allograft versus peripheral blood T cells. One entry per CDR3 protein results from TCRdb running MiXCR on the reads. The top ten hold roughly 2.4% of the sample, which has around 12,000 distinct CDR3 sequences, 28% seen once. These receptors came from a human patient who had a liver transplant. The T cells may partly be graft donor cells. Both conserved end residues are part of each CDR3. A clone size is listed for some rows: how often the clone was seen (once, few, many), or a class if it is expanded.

CSASGTGGNQPQHF NA TRBV20-1
CASSWAATNEKLFF many TRBV6-5
CASSPGLNYGYTF many TRBV12-3/TRBV12-4
CASSAPSGGLPTGELFF NA TRBV12-3/TRBV12-4
CASSPSVNTEAFF NA TRBV18
CATSDLVRDSGSGYTF medium-sized TRBV24-1
CASSPTNQPQHF medium-sized TRBV18
CASSYSLAGGHEQYF NA TRBV6-5
CASSLRSGTDTQYF NA TRBV6-1
CAAGQGPTDTQYF medium-sized TRBV24-1